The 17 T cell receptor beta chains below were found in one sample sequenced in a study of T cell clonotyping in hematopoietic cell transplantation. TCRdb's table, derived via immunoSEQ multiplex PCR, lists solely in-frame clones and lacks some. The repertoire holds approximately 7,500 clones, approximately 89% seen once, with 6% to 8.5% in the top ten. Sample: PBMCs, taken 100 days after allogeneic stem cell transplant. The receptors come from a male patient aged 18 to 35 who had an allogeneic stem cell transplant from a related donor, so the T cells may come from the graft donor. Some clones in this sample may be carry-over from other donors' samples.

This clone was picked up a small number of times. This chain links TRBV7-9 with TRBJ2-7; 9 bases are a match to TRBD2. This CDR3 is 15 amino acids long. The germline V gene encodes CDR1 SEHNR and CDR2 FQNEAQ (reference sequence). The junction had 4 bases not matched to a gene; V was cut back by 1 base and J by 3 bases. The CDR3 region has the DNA TGTGCCAGCAGCTTAGAAGCGGGAGGAGTCTACGAGCAGTACGTC. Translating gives CASSLEAGGVYEQYV.

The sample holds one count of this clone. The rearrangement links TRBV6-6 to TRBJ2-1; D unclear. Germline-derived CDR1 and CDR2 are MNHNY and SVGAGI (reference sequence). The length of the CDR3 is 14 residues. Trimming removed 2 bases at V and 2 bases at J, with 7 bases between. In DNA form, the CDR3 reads TGTGCCAGCAGTTACGGGGATGCCTACAATGAGCAGTTCTTC. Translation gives CASSYGDAYNEQFF.

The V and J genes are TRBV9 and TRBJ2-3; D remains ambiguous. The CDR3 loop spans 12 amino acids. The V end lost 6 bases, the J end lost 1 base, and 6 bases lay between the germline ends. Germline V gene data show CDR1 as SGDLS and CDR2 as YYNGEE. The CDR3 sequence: CASNRGTDTQYF. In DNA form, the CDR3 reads TGTGCCAGCAACCGGGGCACAGATACGCAGTATTTT.

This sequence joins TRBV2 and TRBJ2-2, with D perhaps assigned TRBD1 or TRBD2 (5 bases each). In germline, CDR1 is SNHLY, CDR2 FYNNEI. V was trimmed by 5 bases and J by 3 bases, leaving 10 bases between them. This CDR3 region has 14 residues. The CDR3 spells CASSPGTYTGELFF. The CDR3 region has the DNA TGTGCCAGCAGTCCAGGGACGTACACCGGGGAGCTGTTTTTT.

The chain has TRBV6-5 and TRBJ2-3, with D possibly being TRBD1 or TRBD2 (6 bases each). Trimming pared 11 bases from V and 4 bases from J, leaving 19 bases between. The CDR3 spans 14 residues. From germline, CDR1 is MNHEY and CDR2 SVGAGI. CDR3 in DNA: TGTGCCGCAGGATCGGGGGACATCGCAGATACGCAGTATTTT. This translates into CAAGSGDIADTQYF.

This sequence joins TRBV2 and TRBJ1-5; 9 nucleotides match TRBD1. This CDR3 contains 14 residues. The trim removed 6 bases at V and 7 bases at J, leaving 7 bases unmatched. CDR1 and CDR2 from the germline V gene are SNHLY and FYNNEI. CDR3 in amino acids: CASSGTGGMQPQHF. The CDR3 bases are TGTGCCAGCAGCGGCACAGGGGGCATGCAGCCCCAGCATTTT.

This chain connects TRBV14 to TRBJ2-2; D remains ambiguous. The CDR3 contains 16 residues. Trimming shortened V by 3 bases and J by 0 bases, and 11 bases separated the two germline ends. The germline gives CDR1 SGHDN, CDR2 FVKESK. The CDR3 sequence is CASSQTHWPNTGELFF. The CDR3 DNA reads TGTGCCAGCAGCCAGACACATTGGCCGAACACCGGGGAGCTGTTTTTT.

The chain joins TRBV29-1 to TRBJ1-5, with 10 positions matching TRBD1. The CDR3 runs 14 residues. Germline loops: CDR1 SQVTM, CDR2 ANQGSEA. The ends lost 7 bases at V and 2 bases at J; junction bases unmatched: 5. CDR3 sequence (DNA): TGCAGCGCGACCGGGACAGGGGGCAATCAGCCCCAGCATTTT. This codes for CSATGTGGNQPQHF.

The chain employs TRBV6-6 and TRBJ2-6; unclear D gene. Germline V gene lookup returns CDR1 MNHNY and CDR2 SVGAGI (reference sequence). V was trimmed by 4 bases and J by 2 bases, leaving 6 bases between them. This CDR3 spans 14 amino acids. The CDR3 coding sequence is TGTGCCAGCAGTTCTCTTCCTGGGGCCAACGTCCTGACTTTC. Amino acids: CASSSLPGANVLTF.

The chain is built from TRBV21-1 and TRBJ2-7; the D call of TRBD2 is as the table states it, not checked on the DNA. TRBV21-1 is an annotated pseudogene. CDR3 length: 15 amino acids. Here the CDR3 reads CASTGGQRERYEQYV. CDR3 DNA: TGTGCCAGCACCGGGGGTCAGCGGGAGAGGTACGAGCAGTACGTC.

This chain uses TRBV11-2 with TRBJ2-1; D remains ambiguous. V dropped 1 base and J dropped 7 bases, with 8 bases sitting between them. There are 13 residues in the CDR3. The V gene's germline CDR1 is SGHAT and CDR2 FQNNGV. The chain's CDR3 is CASSLVSINEQFF. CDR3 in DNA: TGTGCCAGCAGCTTAGTATCGATTAATGAGCAGTTCTTC.

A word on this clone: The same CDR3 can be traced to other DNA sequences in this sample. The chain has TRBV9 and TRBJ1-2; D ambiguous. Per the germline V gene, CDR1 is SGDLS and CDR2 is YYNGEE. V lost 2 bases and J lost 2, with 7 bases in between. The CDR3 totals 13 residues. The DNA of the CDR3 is TGTGCCAGCAGCGTGGATGAGAACTATGGCTACACCTTC. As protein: CASSVDENYGYTF.

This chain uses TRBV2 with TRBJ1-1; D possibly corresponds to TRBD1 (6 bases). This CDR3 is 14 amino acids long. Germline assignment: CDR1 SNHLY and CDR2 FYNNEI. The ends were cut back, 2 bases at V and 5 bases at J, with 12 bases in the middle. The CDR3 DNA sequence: TGTGCCAGCAGTGAACAGGGGTTGGGGACTGAAGCTTTCTTT. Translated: CASSEQGLGTEAFF.

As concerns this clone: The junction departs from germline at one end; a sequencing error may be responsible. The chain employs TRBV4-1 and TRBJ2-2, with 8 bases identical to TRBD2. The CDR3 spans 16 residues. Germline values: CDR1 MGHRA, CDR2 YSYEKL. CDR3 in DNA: TGCGCCAGCAGCCCCTCACTAGCGGCACAACACCGGGGAGCTGTTTTT. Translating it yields CASSPSLAAQHRGAVF.

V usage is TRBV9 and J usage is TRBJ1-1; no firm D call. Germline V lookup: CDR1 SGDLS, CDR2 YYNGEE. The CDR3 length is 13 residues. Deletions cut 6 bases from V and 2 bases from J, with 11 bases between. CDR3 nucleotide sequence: TGTGCCAGCACCTCGGGTCGTAACACTGAAGCTTTCTTT. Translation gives CASTSGRNTEAFF. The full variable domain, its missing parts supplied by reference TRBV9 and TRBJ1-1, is DSGVTQTPKHLITATGQRVTLRCSPRSGDLSVYWYQQSLDQGLQFLIQYYNGEERAKGNILERFSAQQFPDLHSELNLSSLELGDSALYFCASTSGRNTEAFFGQGTRLTVV.

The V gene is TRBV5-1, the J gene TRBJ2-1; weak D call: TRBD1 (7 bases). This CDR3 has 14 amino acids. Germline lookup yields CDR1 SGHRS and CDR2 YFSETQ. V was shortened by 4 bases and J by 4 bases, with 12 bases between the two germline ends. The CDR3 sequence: CASSLTGTYNEQFF. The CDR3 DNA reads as TGCGCCAGCAGCCTGACAGGGACTTACAATGAGCAGTTCTTC.

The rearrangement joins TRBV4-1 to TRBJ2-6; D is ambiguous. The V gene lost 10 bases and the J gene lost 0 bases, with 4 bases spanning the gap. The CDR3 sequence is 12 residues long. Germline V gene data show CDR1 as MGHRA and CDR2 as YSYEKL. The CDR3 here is CATNSGANVLTF. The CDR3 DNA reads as TGCGCCACCAACTCTGGGGCCAACGTCCTGACTTTC.